What follows describes a single T cell receptor (beta chain). This entry comes from a study of shared clonotypes between healthy human individuals. Study summary: Contributing individuals were two females and a few males aged 18 to 49. Each donor's CD4 naive and CD4 memory cells filled three plates apiece, CD8 naive two, and CD8 memory one.

Genomic DNA from each subset was divided evenly over several immunoSEQ plates. Authors' data handling: ImmunoSEQ gave junction-only sequences without quality scores, so filtering differed. Measured with immunoSEQ multiplex PCR; TCRdb has only the in-frame clones, and not every one. V and J calls and clone size are copied from that table; D and trimming were computed from the DNA. The sample shows 1.5 million to 2.5 million clones, about 95% of them seen only once. Terminally differentiated effector memory CD45RA+ cells were excluded from the naive CD8 cells, which were CD45RO-negative and positively selected for CCR7. Sequenced: naive CD8+ T cells sorted from blood. The receptor's source is a man younger than 35 in good health.

Here the CDR3 DNA reads TGTGCCAGCAAAGAGAACGGGGAGCTGTTTTTT. Amino acid sequence: CASKENGELFF. The V and J genes are TRBV7-2 and TRBJ2-2; unclear D gene. The CDR3 has 11 amino acids. V lost 7 bases and J 7 bases, leaving 7 bases between the germline ends. CDR1 is SGHTA, CDR2 FQGNSA, per germline.